This T cell receptor (beta chain) was documented in a study of memory CD4+ T cells and cytomegalovirus serostatus. Study-level background: Healthy Belgian adult donors included several CMV-positive and 24 CMV-negative people.

A remark on this clone: Its antigen is unidentified.

J gave up 7 bases and V 5 bases, and 7 bases lay outside the gene matches. In germline, CDR1 is SGHRS, CDR2 YFSETQ. The CDR3 sequence is 14 residues long. The sort gate was single viable CD3+CD4+CD8-CD45RO+ cells for memory CD4+ T cells. CD4+ T cells were isolated by positive magnetic selection. Method: immunoSEQ multiplex PCR; TCRdb's copy keeps in-frame clones and lacks some. The data contain over 65,000 clones, about 70% of them seen just once; the ten biggest clones take up 4% to 5%. Study observations and caveats: About two fifths of the roughly 160 known CMV-associated TCRbeta sequences appeared in CD4+ memory. Suggested: most of the CMV-linked TCR signature lies in CD4+ memory cells.

This TCR derives from an adult in good health and CMV-seropositive. This rearrangement joins TRBV5-1 to TRBJ2-3; 10 positions agree with TRBD2. Sequenced sample: memory CD4+ T cells from blood. The CDR3 sequence: CASSSGGYWNTQYF. The CDR3 DNA reads TGCGCCAGCAGTAGCGGGGGGTACTGGAATACGCAGTATTTT. Full variable domain (remainder filled in from reference TRBV5-1 and TRBJ2-3): KAGVTQTPRYLIKTRGQQVTLSCSPISGHRSVSWYQQTPGQGLQFLFEYFSETQRNKGNFPGRFSGRQFSNSRSEMNVSTLELGDSALYLCASSSGGYWNTQYFGPGTRLTVL.